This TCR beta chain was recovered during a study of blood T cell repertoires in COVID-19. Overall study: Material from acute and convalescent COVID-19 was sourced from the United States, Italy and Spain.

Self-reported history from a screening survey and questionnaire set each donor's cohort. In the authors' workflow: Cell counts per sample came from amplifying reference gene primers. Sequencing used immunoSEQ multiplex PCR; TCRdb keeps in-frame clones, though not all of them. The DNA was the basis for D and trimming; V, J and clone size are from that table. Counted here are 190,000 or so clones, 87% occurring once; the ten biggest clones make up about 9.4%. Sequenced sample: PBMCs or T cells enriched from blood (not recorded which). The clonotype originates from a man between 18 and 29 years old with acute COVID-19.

The DNA for the CDR3 is TGTGCCAGCATGGGACAGACTATCTATGGCTACACCTTC. This codes for CASMGQTIYGYTF. The chain combines TRBV5-6 with TRBJ1-2, with 7 nucleotides matching TRBD1. Per the germline V gene, CDR1 is SGHDT and CDR2 is YYEEEE. Unmatched junction bases numbered 6, after V lost 6 bases and J lost 4 bases. This CDR3 has 13 amino acids.